The sequence of this T cell receptor beta chain was determined in a study of graft-versus-host responses after intestinal transplantation. General study findings and limits: Recipient marrow showed GvH clones, some seen first in ileum or blood. Allografts from individuals with graft-donor T cell macrochimerism displayed high graft-versus-host to host-versus-graft clonal ratios.

Only in-frame clones appear in the TCRdb table, and some are missing; sequencing was by immunoSEQ multiplex PCR. The repertoire has about 97,000 clones, roughly 90% of them found once; the top ten carry roughly a sixth. A single count supports this clone. Its matching antigen is unknown. The TCR comes from a human patient who received an intestinal transplant, so some T cells may come from the graft donor. Sample: PBMCs, taken roughly 68 weeks after intestinal transplant.

The CDR3 here is CATSPNRGENTEAFF. CDR3 nucleotides: TGTGCCACCAGCCCAAACAGGGGCGAGAACACTGAAGCTTTCTTT. The chain uses TRBV15 and TRBJ1-1, with 7 bases aligning to TRBD1. The ends lost 5 bases at V and 1 base at J; junction bases unmatched: 7. Per the germline V gene, CDR1 is LNHNV and CDR2 is YYDKDF (reference sequence). This CDR3 spans 15 amino acids. The variable domain in full, completed from reference TRBV15 and TRBJ1-1, reads DAMVIQNPRYQVTQFGKPVTLSCSQTLNHNVMYWYQQKSSQAPKLLFHYYDKDFNNEADTPDNFQSRRPNTSFCFLDIRSPGLGDTAMYLCATSPNRGENTEAFFGQGTRLTVV.